This T cell receptor (beta chain) stems from a study of shared clonotypes between healthy human individuals. Study-level findings and limits: Generation probabilities were higher for clonotypes shared across all four sorted-subset donors than for unshared ones. Across subsets, estimated richness was generally greater for naive than for memory populations.

The assay ran at deep level. Sequencing was performed with immunoSEQ multiplex PCR; in TCRdb, only in-frame clones are kept and a portion is missing. Of 2.5 million or so clones listed, 90% to 95% are singletons. To note about this clone: Antigen unknown.

This clonotype was obtained from a man between 18 and 29 years old in good health. Sequencing was carried out using naive CD4+ T cells sorted from blood. The subset: CD45RA+ positively selected.

CDR3 coding DNA: TGTGCCAGCAGCAAGGGACTAGCGGGAGATAGGGCCGGGGAGCTGTTTTTT. Translation: CASSKGLAGDRAGELFF. This chain connects TRBV7-2 to TRBJ2-2, with TRBD2 matching over 14 bases. The germline gives CDR1 SGHTA, CDR2 FQGNSA. The CDR3 consists of 17 residues. V dropped 5 bases and J dropped 6; count of bases not matched to a gene: 8.